These 23 T cell receptor beta chains were all obtained from the same sample, sequenced in a study of identifying expanded T cells in peripheral blood. The repertoire was sequenced with immunoSEQ multiplex PCR; TCRdb's copy has only in-frame clones and lacks some. The sample shows about 94,000 clones, around 90% of them seen only once. The source material was blood. Receptor source: a person aged 18 to 75 in good health.

The chain uses TRBV6-6 and TRBJ1-4; 9 bases align to TRBD1. The CDR3 totals 16 residues. V lost 6 bases to trimming and J lost 5 bases; unmatched junction nucleotides: 10. Germline loops: CDR1 MNHNY, CDR2 SVGAGI (reference sequence). The DNA for the CDR3 is TGTGCCAGCAGATACGGACAGGGGCCCCTAAATGAAAAACTGTTTTTT. Translated: CASRYGQGPLNEKLFF.

CDR3 residues: CASSPGTGERIQYF. The CDR3 DNA reads as TGTGCCAGCAGCCCAGGGACAGGGGAGAGGATTCAGTACTTC. The gene calls are TRBV5-6 and TRBJ2-4; 10 bases match TRBD1. V dropped 4 bases and J dropped 10; count of bases not matched to a gene: 8. The CDR3 consists of 14 residues. CDR1 is SGHDT and CDR2 is YYEEEE in the germline V gene.

The chain combines TRBV6-5 with TRBJ1-2; D is unresolved. The germline CDR1 and CDR2 sequences are MNHEY and SVGAGI. V was trimmed by 2 bases and J by 1 base, leaving 5 bases between them. This CDR3 comprises 13 residues. The DNA for the CDR3 is TGTGCCAGCAGTTACGGTATTAACTATGGCTACACCTTC. Its translation: CASSYGINYGYTF.

This clone was counted between two and nine times. CDR3 in DNA: TGTGCCAGCAGTCAATGGACAGGGAGTTCACCCCTCCACTTT. This translates into CASSQWTGSSPLHF. V and J are TRBV6-5 and TRBJ1-6; 8 bases agree with TRBD1. This CDR3 has 14 residues. The germline V gene has CDR1 MNHEY and CDR2 SVGAGI. V shed 5 bases and J 9 bases; nucleotides not matched to a gene: 6.

The rearrangement uses TRBV4-1 and TRBJ2-7; 11 bases align to TRBD2. This CDR3 is built from 15 residues. V shed 0 bases and J 4 bases; nucleotides not matched to a gene: 2. The germline CDR1 and CDR2 sequences are MGHRA and YSYEKL. Here the CDR3 reads CASSQDSSGGYEQYF. The CDR3 DNA sequence: TGCGCCAGCAGCCAAGATTCTAGCGGGGGGTACGAGCAGTACTTC.

This sequence joins TRBV10-3 and TRBJ1-1; D possibly corresponds to TRBD1 (5 bases). There are 12 residues in the CDR3. V lost 10 bases and J 5 bases, leaving 14 bases between the germline ends. Germline values: CDR1 ENHRY, CDR2 SYGVKD. CDR3 amino acids: CATTGGGTEAFF. The DNA of the CDR3 is TGTGCCACCACGGGCGGGGGGACTGAAGCTTTCTTT.

The rearrangement links TRBV9 to TRBJ1-2; D remains unclear. The germline V gene encodes CDR1 SGDLS and CDR2 YYNGEE. The V gene lost 0 bases and the J gene lost 6 bases, with 18 bases spanning the gap. There are 16 residues in the CDR3. Here the CDR3 reads CASSVAQSLTVDGYTF. The CDR3 DNA sequence: TGTGCCAGCAGCGTAGCACAGTCCTTAACCGTCGATGGCTACACCTTC.

The chain combines TRBV7-7 with TRBJ2-5, with D possibly matching TRBD1 (6 bases). In germline, CDR1 is SSHAT, CDR2 FNYEAQ (reference sequence). This CDR3 spans 14 amino acids. V lost 5 bases, J lost 0 bases, and 10 bases lay in between. This CDR3 is CASSQGTNQETQYF. The DNA for the CDR3 is TGTGCCAGCAGCCAGGGGACGAACCAAGAGACCCAGTACTTC.

The V gene is TRBV5-1, the J gene TRBJ1-3; no clear D. The CDR3 consists of 14 residues. Germline V gene sequence: CDR1 SGHRS, CDR2 YFSETQ. V was clipped by 5 bases and J by 2 bases, with 11 bases between them. The CDR3 DNA reads TGCGCCAGCAGTGAGTGGGGAACTGGAAACACCATATATTTT. The encoded protein is CASSEWGTGNTIYF.

The rearrangement uses TRBV5-4 and TRBJ2-1; 9 bases map to TRBD2. CDR1 and CDR2 from the germline V gene are SGHNT and YYREEE (reference sequence). The CDR3 loop spans 15 amino acids. V was pared by 4 bases and J by 7 bases, with 9 bases of the junction left unmatched. CDR3 nucleotides: TGTGCCAGCAGCATAGCGGGAGCATCAGAAAATGAGCAGTTCTTC. Protein product: CASSIAGASENEQFF.

This clone was seen a single time. The chain joins TRBV29-1 to TRBJ2-5; maybe TRBD2 (5 bases). V shed 1 base and J shed 5 bases, with 14 bases lying between them. CDR1 and CDR2 (germline): SQVTM, ANQGSEA. CDR3 size: 14 residues. The CDR3 loop reads CSVEGELSRETQYF. The CDR3, as DNA: TGCAGCGTTGAAGGGGAGCTATCCCGGGAGACCCAGTACTTC.

V is TRBV19 and J is TRBJ1-2; D is perhaps TRBD1 (6 bases). CDR1 is LNHDA and CDR2 is SQIVND in the germline V gene (reference sequence). The CDR3 consists of 15 residues. Trimming took 1 base from V and 5 from J, leaving 14 bases between them. CDR3 coding DNA: TGTGCCAGTAGTATAGGGTCAGGGGAAGGGTATGGCTACACCTTC. Its translation is CASSIGSGEGYGYTF.

The rearrangement uses TRBV7-2 and TRBJ2-3; D is ambiguous. This CDR3 has 14 amino acids. CDR1 SGHTA and CDR2 FQGNSA come from the germline V gene. V dropped 3 bases and J dropped 1 base, with 8 bases sitting between them. CDR3 amino acids: CASSFLEGTDTQYF. The CDR3 DNA reads as TGTGCCAGCAGCTTCCTAGAAGGCACAGATACGCAGTATTTT.

This clone was seen a single time. The chain has TRBV2 and TRBJ2-1; 11 bases map to TRBD2. Germline V gene lookup returns CDR1 SNHLY and CDR2 FYNNEI. The CDR3 length is 14 residues. Trimming at V came to 4 bases and at J to 8 bases, leaving 4 bases not matched to a gene. The CDR3 reads CASSGASGGYEQFF. The CDR3 DNA sequence: TGTGCCAGCAGTGGAGCTAGCGGGGGGTATGAGCAGTTCTTC.

V usage is TRBV7-6 and J usage is TRBJ2-2; D might be TRBD2 (6 bases). The germline CDR1 and CDR2 sequences are SGHVS and FNYEAQ. Trimming stripped 5 bases from V and 4 bases from J, with 14 bases between. CDR3 length equals 15 residues. The CDR3 here is CASSRTGGFTGELFF. DNA of the CDR3: TGTGCCAGCAGCCGCACCGGAGGGTTCACCGGGGAGCTGTTTTTT.

This chain joins TRBV18 and TRBJ1-3, with D perhaps matching TRBD1 (5 bases). Germline V gene data show CDR1 as KGHSH and CDR2 as LQKENI. The V end was cut by 1 base, the J end by 0 bases, with 13 bases between. The CDR3 runs 17 residues. The CDR3 nucleotides are TGTGCCAGCTCACCACGGGGCAGGGCCAACTCTGGAAACACCATATATTTT. Residues: CASSPRGRANSGNTIYF.

This chain links TRBV2 with TRBJ1-3; D perhaps matches TRBD1 (5 bases). The V gene's germline CDR1 is SNHLY and CDR2 FYNNEI. The length of the CDR3 is 14 residues. V lost 6 bases, J lost 0 bases, and 9 bases lay in between. The CDR3 here is CASRWGSSGNTIYF. The CDR3, as DNA: TGTGCCAGCAGATGGGGGTCCTCTGGAAACACCATATATTTT.

As to this clone: This same CDR3 is encoded by further DNA sequences in the sample. The chain links TRBV19 to TRBJ1-2; D ambiguous. Germline loops: CDR1 LNHDA, CDR2 SQIVND (reference sequence). The V end was cut by 3 bases, the J end by 2 bases, with 7 bases between. The CDR3 is 13 amino acids. The CDR3 coding sequence is TGTGCCAGTAGTATCAGAGCGAACTATGGCTACACCTTC. Protein sequence: CASSIRANYGYTF.

The rearrangement links TRBV2 to TRBJ2-7; D gene unclear. This CDR3 comprises 12 residues. Germline-derived CDR1 and CDR2 are SNHLY and FYNNEI. The ends were cut back, 5 bases at V and 3 bases at J, with 8 bases in the middle. This CDR3 reads CASSSGIYEQYF. CDR3 coding DNA: TGTGCCAGCAGTTCGGGCATCTACGAGCAGTACTTC.

Only a few counts were recorded for this clone. CDR3 DNA: TGCAGCGTTGAAGAGACACTAACCTACAATGAGCAGTTCTTC. It codes for CSVEETLTYNEQFF. The chain couples TRBV29-1 to TRBJ2-1, with D hard to call. The CDR3 is 14 amino acids. Germline V gene data show CDR1 as SQVTM and CDR2 as ANQGSEA. With 0 bases removed from V and 2 bases from J, the gap between germline ends came to 8 bases.

Written as DNA, the CDR3 is TGCGCCAGCAGCCAAGATAGGGCCTTGGGGGGCTACACCTTC. Amino acids: CASSQDRALGGYTF. The V and J genes are TRBV4-1 and TRBJ1-2; D gene uncertain. CDR1 MGHRA and CDR2 YSYEKL come from the germline V gene. This CDR3 comprises 14 residues. Trimming removed 0 bases at V and 8 bases at J, with 13 bases between.

This chain connects TRBV11-2 to TRBJ2-5; D is unclear. CDR1 is SGHAT, CDR2 FQNNGV, per germline. The CDR3 runs to 17 residues. Trimming pared 0 bases from V and 4 bases from J, leaving 18 bases between. CDR3 residues: CASSLDHRGKIGETQYF. DNA of the CDR3: TGTGCCAGCAGCTTAGATCATAGAGGAAAGATAGGAGAGACCCAGTACTTC.

V and J are TRBV6-1 and TRBJ1-2; TRBD1 matches at 8 bases. The trim removed 6 bases at V and 4 bases at J, leaving 7 bases unmatched. CDR1 is MNHNS, CDR2 SASEGT, per germline. The CDR3 runs 14 residues. CDR3 region: CASRKGTGGYGYTF. The CDR3 DNA reads TGTGCCAGCAGGAAGGGGACAGGTGGCTATGGCTACACCTTC.